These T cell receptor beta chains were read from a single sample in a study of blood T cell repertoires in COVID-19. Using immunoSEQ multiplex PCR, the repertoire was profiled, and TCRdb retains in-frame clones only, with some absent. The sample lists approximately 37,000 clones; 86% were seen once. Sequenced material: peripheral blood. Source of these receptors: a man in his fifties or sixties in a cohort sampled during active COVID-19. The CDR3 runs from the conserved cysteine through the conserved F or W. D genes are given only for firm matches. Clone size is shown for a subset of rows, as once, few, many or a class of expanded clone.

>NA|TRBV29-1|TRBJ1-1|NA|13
CSVDRGFNTEAFF
TGCAGCGTTGATAGGGGCTTTAACACTGAAGCTTTCTTT
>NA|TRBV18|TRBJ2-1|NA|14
CASSPPLGHNEQFF
TGTGCCAGCTCACCGCCCCTCGGTCACAATGAGCAGTTCTTC
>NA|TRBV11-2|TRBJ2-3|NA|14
CASDVGGARDTQYF
TGTGCCAGCGACGTGGGGGGGGCTAGGGATACGCAGTATTTT
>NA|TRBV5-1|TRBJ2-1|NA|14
CASSDRSSYNEQFF
TGCGCCAGCAGCGACAGGAGCTCCTACAATGAGCAGTTCTTC
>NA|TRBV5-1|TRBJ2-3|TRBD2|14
CASSLAGSTDTQYF
TGCGCCAGCAGCTTAGCGGGAAGCACAGATACGCAGTATTTT
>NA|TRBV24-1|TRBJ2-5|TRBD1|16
CATSDPRQGSLETQYF
TGTGCCACCAGTGATCCCCGACAGGGGAGCTTGGAGACCCAGTACTTC
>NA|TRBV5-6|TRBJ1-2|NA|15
CASSPVPDSNYGYTF
TGTGCCAGCAGCCCGGTCCCCGACAGTAACTATGGCTACACCTTC
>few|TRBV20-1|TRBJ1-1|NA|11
CSASTEYEAFF
TGCAGTGCCTCCACGGAGTATGAAGCTTTCTTT
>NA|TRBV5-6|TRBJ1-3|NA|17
CASSLSTEDHSGNTIYF
TGTGCCAGCAGCTTGTCGACGGAGGACCACTCTGGAAACACCATATATTTT
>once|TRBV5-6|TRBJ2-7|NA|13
CASTPQDSYEQYF
TGTGCCAGCACCCCACAGGACTCCTACGAGCAGTACTTC
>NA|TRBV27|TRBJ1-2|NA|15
CASSKLRTGGDGYTF
TGTGCCAGCTCCAAACTAAGAACTGGAGGAGATGGCTACACCTTC
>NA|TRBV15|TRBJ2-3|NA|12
CATSDWTDTQYF
TGTGCCACCAGCGACTGGACAGATACGCAGTATTTT
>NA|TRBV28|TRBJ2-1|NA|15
CASSLSGTINNEQFF
TGTGCCAGCAGTTTGTCCGGGACAATAAACAATGAGCAGTTCTTC
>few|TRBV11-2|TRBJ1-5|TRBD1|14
CASSLGQTNQPQHF
TGTGCCAGCAGCTTGGGACAGACTAATCAGCCCCAGCATTTT
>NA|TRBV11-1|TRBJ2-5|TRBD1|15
CASSLQGAEVETQYF
TGTGCCAGCAGCCTACAGGGGGCTGAGGTGGAGACCCAGTACTTC